Ten or more counts support the clone carrying this T cell receptor beta chain. The record originates from a study of T cells in Graves' hyperthyroidism and ophthalmopathy. In the study overall: Any treatment followed the collection of peripheral blood at initial diagnosis.

CDR3 length: 14 amino acids. With V trimmed by 5 bases and J by 4 bases, 5 bases remained unmatched. The TCR beta CDR3 regions underwent amplification using RNA transcripts as the source. A first-round RT-PCR of the TCR CDR3 used the HTBI primer set. TCRdb reprocessed the multiplex PCR reads via MiXCR and lists one record per CDR3 protein. The table shows roughly 360,000 distinct CDR3 sequences, with 13% occurring only once. Diagnostic decisions used clinical symptoms, serum thyroxine and TRAb, thyroid ultrasound and orbital computed tomography. The chain combines TRBV12-3 or TRBV12-4 with TRBJ1-5, with TRBD1 identical over 7 bases. The TCR comes from a man aged 25 to 40 with Graves' hyperthyroidism that later progressed to Graves' ophthalmopathy. Input material: blood. The DNA for the CDR3 is TGTGCCAGCAGTGCACAGGGGAGAAATCAGCCCCAGCATTTT. Translated: CASSAQGRNQPQHF.